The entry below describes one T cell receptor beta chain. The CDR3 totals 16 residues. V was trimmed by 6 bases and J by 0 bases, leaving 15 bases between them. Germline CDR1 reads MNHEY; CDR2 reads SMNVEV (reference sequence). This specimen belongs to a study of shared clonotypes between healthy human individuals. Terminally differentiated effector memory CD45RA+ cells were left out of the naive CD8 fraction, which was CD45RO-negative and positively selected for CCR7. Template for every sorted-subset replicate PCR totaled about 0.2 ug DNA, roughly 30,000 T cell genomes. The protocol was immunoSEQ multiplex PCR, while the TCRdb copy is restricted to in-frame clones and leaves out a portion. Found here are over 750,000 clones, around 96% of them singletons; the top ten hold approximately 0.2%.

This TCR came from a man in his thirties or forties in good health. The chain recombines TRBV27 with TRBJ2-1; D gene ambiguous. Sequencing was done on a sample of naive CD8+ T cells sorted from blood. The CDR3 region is CASRRTGSNSYNEQFF. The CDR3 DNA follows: TGTGCCAGCAGGCGAACTGGCTCAAACTCCTACAATGAGCAGTTCTTC.